This T cell receptor beta chain is from a study of blood T cell repertoires in COVID-19 (dated by TCRdb to 2020 to 2021). Turning to the overall study: Collaborator samples came from the United States, Italy and Spain and covered acute and convalescent phases of COVID-19. The prospective study material was composed of cDNA or gDNA derived from T cells, B-cell-depleted T cells, or PBMCs. Samples came from the ongoing ImmuneRACE study (first 160 participants) plus 1,254 subjects from 6 global collaborators. Where available, HLA class I and class II types were obtained from metadata supplied by the sample provider rather than from assay-based typing. The repertoires were released in a freely available public database intended as a resource for research on the immune response to SARS-CoV-2. A de-identified subject ID, COVID-19 status, age in years and sex were almost always included in the sample metadata. The dataset comprised deeply sampled blood TCRbeta repertoires from subjects exposed to, actively infected with, or recovered from COVID-19.

Participants in the prospective study were aged roughly 18 to 100 years, lived in some 24 United States geographic areas, and enrolled through a virtual design. In the prospective study, participants were assigned to cohorts based on the clinical history participants reported in a screening survey and a study questionnaire. Exposed participants were defined as having been in contact with someone with a PCR-confirmed or clinician-diagnosed COVID-19 case within 2 weeks of study entry. In the prospective study, mobile phlebotomists collected whole blood, serum and a nasopharyngeal or oropharyngeal swab from each participant. Participants in the prospective study had the option to provide additional blood draws and questionnaires over a 2-month period. Prospective study blood samples were shipped either frozen or at room temperature before DNA extraction. TCRbeta CDR3 regions were amplified from genomic DNA by means of the immunoSEQ Assay, a bias-controlled multiplex PCR. In the original analysis: Nucleated cell counts per sample were estimated from amplification of reference gene primers within the assay. Sequence reads were collapsed and filtered to measure the absolute abundance of every unique TCRbeta CDR3 rearrangement. For each sample, productive Simpson clonality was calculated as the square root of Simpson's diversity index over productive rearrangements. TCRdb mirrors the immuneACCESS table, restricted to in-frame sequences. Some clones are absent from its copies; in checked studies, under half trace to an unresolved V gene, and the reason for the others is unknown. Clone size and V and J calls were adopted from that table, with D and trimming inferred from the DNA. This sample comprises 200,000 to 250,000 clones, roughly 85% of them detected only once. The ten largest clones represent nearly 5% of the sample.

As for this clone: The antigen it recognizes is unknown. Base qualities are not provided; no much larger clone lies one nucleotide away.

Study-wide findings and limitations: The amount of clinical and demographic metadata varied by source and participant and was provided uncurated.

The sequencing input was PBMCs or T cells enriched from blood (not recorded which). This receptor was identified in a woman aged 50 to 60 who had been exposed to COVID-19.

The CDR3: CASRLGGETQYF. The sequenced DNA is TGTGCCAGCAGACTAGGGGGAGAGACCCAGTACTTC. This receptor chain uses TRBV3-1 (or the pseudogene TRBV3-2) and TRBJ2-5; a tentative D call is TRBD1 (6 bases match). V and J lose 6 bases and 4 bases, and a span of 9 bases separates them. As encoded in the germline V gene (reference sequence), CDR1 is LGHDT while CDR2 is YNNKEL. The CDR3 spans 12 residues, from the cysteine through the phenylalanine. Only the CDR3 DNA is retained, 36 bases long and in frame from the first base.